This section outlines one T cell receptor (beta chain) sequence together with its context. Its antigen has not been determined. Per-nucleotide qualities are absent, and no much larger clonotype sits a single base away. The CDR3 regions of human TCRbeta chains were subjected to immunosequencing. The authors' analysis ran thus. Repertoire TCRs were matched against a reference library of SARS-CoV-2-specific TCRs generated with the MIRA antigen-specificity platform. Breadth meant the fraction of unique TCRs that were SARS-CoV-2-associated, whereas depth meant the fraction of total T cells that were SARS-CoV-2-associated. Using the MIRA data, each spike-specific TCR was assigned both to the spike region to which the TCR was reactive and to a CD4 or CD8 class. Log10-transformed breadth and depth values were compared by one-way ANOVA with Sidak's multiple comparisons tests. Drawn from immuneACCESS, this table holds only the in-frame rearrangements with V and J called that TCRdb kept. Clones are partly lost; checked studies trace under half to an unresolved V gene and leave the rest unexplained. V and J calls and clone size are given by that table; D and trimming were obtained from the DNA. This sample is represented by tens of thousands of clones; about four fifths of them were singletons. In total, the top ten clones hold 26% of the sample.

The sample comes from a study of T cell responses to AZD1222 COVID-19 vaccine (dated by TCRdb to 2020 to 2022). The study in broad terms: A total of 230 or so trial participants underwent TCR sequencing, of whom approximately 210 received two doses of AZD1222 and some 26 received two doses of the MenACWY control vaccine. Trial participants were enrolled by age into subgroups of 18-55, 56-69 and 70-plus years, and roughly 150, 30 and 60 TCR-sequenced participants, respectively, were included in these subgroups.

The CDR3, from cysteine to phenylalanine, totals 13 residues. Only the CDR3 DNA stays, 39 bases, in frame from base 1. Cut back by 2 bases and 2 bases, the V and J ends lie 7 bases apart. The germline V gene (reference sequence) provides CDR1 GTSNPN and CDR2 SVGIG. The investigation overall reported the following: Participants were mostly white British and included more females than males, and it was suggested by the authors that clonal diversity may have been underestimated. No day 14 peak-response samples were available, so repertoires were characterized only after the peak T cell response. The vaccine-associated CD4 TCRs covered the entire spike protein, and the dominant responses fell in regions 160-218 and 743-854. In the small 56-69-year group, the increase in depth fell short of significance, most likely because of low power. Conclusions about previously exposed vaccinees are limited because only six or seven AZD1222 recipients were SARS-CoV-2 seropositive at baseline. Reportedly, close to half of the unique spike-specific TCRs recognized epitopes lying outside the regions that are mutated in the B.1.351 and B.1.1.7 variants. After two AZD1222 doses, spike-specific TCR breadth and depth were significantly higher than at day 0 and than in MenACWY recipients.

In the paper's terms, the time point label means: about 28 days (+/-7) after the second vaccine dose. AZD1222 recipients with second doses at about 4 weeks or about 12 weeks were pooled, because spike-specific TCR depth and breadth did not differ between schedules. Samples from vaccinated people were obtained from the UK trials COV001 and COV002, which included a single-blind randomized controlled phase 2/3 trial of AZD1222 (ChAdOx1 nCoV-19) in healthy adults. For TCRbeta chain sequencing, PBMC samples were collected from trial participants at day 0 and at day 28 after the second dose. The sequence links TRBV30 to TRBJ1-3, with the D segment identity uncertain. Material: peripheral blood, obtained 28 days after the second AZD1222 dose. The source of this sequence is an adult who received the AZD1222 COVID-19 vaccine. The CDR3 has the sequence CAWSLAAGNTIYF. The nucleotides are TGTGCCTGGAGTCTGGCCGCTGGAAACACCATATATTTT.